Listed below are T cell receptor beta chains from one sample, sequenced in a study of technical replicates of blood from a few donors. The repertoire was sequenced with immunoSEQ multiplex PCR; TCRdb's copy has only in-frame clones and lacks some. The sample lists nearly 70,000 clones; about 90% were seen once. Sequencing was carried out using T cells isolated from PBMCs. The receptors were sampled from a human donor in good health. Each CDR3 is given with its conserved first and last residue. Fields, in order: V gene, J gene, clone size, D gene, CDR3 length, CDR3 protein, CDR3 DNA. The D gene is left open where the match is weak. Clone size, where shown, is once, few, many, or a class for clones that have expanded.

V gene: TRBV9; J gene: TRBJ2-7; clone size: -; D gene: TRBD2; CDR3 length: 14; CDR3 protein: CASSVTGTSLEQYF; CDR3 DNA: TGTGCCAGCAGCGTAACCGGGACTAGCCTCGAGCAGTACTTC
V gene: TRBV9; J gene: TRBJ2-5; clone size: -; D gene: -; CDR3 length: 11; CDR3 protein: CASSVGAIKYF; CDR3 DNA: TGTGCCAGCAGCGTAGGAGCGATTAAGTACTTC
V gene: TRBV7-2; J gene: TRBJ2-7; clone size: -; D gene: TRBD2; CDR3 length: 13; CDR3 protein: CASSSGLAYEQYF; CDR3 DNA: TGTGCCAGCAGCTCGGGACTAGCCTACGAGCAGTACTTC
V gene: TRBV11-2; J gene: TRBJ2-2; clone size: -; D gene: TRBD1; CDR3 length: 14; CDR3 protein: CASRLLGGSGELFF; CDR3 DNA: TGTGCCAGCAGGCTTTTAGGGGGCTCCGGGGAGCTGTTTTTT
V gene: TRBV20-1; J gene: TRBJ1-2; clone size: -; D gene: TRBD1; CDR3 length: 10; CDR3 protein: CSARQGGYTF; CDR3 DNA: TGCAGTGCCCGACAGGGAGGCTACACCTTC
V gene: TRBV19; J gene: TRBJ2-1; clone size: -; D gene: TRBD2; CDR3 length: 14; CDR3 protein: CASSKAGGGNEQFF; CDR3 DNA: TGTGCCAGTAGTAAGGCGGGAGGGGGGAATGAGCAGTTCTTC
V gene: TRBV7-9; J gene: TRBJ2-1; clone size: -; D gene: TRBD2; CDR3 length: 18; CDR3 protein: CASSHSIAGKDTHNEQFF; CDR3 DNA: TGTGCCAGCAGCCATAGTATAGCGGGAAAGGATACACACAATGAGCAGTTCTTC
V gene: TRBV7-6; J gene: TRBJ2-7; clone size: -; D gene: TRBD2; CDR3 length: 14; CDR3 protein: CASSSQGLASEQYF; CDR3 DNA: TGTGCCAGCAGCTCACAAGGACTAGCAAGCGAGCAGTACTTC
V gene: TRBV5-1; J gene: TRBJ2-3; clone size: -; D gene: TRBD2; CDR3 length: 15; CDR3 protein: CASSSAGESTDTQYF; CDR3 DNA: TGCGCCAGCAGCTCGGCGGGAGAAAGCACAGATACGCAGTATTTT
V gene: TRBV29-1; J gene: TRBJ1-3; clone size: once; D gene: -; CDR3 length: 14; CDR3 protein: CSVADGSSGNTIYF; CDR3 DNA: TGCAGCGTCGCTGACGGGAGCTCTGGAAACACCATATATTTT
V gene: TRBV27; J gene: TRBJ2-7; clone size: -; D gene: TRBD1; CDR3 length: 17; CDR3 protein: CASRPGQGRGTSSEQYF; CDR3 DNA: TGTGCCAGCAGACCGGGACAGGGGCGGGGCACAAGTAGCGAGCAGTACTTC
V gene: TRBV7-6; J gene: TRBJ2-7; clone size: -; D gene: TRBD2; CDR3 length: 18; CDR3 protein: CASSLGPSGSEISYEQYF; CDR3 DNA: TGTGCCAGCAGCCTAGGACCCAGCGGGAGTGAGATCTCCTACGAGCAGTACTTC
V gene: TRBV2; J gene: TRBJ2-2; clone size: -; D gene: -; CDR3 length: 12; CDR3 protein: CASSVEIGELFF; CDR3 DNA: TGTGCCAGCAGTGTGGAGATCGGGGAGCTGTTTTTT
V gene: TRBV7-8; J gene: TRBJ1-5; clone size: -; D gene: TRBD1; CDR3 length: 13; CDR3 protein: CASREQGHQPQHF; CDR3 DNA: TGTGCCAGCAGAGAACAGGGGCATCAGCCCCAGCATTTT
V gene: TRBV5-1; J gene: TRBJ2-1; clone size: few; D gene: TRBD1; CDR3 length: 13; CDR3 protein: CASSLDRGGEQFF; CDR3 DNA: TGCGCCAGCAGCTTAGACAGGGGTGGTGAGCAGTTCTTC
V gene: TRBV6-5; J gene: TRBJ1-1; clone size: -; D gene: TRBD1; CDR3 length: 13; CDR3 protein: CASSRDSKFEAFF; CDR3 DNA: TGTGCCAGCAGTCGGGACAGCAAATTTGAAGCTTTCTTT
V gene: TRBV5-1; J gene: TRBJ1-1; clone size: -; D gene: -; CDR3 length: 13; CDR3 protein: CASSLGTPSSAFF; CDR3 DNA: TGCGCCAGCAGCTTGGGAACCCCTAGCTCAGCTTTCTTT
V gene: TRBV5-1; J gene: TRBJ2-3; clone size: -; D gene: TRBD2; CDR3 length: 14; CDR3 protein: CASSLEQGGDTQYF; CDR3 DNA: TGCGCCAGCAGCTTGGAGCAGGGAGGGGATACGCAGTATTTT
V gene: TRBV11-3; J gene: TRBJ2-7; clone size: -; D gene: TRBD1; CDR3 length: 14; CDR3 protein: CASSPWTGGYEQYF; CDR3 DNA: TGTGCCAGCAGCCCATGGACAGGGGGGTACGAGCAGTACTTC
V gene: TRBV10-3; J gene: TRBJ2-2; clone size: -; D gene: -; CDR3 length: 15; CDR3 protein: CAIRSHQGTTGELFF; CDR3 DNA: TGTGCCATCAGGAGCCATCAGGGGACCACCGGGGAGCTGTTTTTT
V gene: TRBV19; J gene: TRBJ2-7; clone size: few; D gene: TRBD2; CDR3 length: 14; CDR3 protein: CASSSSGSRYEQYF; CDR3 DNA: TGTGCCAGTAGTTCTAGCGGGAGTAGGTACGAGCAGTACTTC
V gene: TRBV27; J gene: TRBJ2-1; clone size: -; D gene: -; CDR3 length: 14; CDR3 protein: CASSALSSYNEQFF; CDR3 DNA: TGTGCCAGCAGTGCCTTGAGCTCCTACAATGAGCAGTTCTTC
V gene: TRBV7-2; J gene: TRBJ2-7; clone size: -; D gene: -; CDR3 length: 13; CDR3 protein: CASSLARSYEQYF; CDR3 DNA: TGTGCCAGCAGCTTAGCGCGGTCCTACGAGCAGTACTTC
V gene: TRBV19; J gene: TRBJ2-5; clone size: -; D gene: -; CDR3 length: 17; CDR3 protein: CASSTGGERAVKETQYF; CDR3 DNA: TGTGCCAGTAGTACAGGAGGGGAGCGGGCCGTTAAAGAGACCCAGTACTTC
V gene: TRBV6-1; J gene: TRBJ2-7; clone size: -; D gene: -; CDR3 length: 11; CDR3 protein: CASRLAYEQYF; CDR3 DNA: TGTGCCAGCAGACTAGCCTACGAGCAGTACTTC
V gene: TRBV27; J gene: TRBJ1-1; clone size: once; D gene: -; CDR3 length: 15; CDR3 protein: CASSFLGGSGTEAFF; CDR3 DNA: TGTGCCAGCAGTTTCCTAGGAGGCTCCGGCACTGAAGCTTTCTTT
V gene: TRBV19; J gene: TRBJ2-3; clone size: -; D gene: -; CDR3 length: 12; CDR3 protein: CASSIPPLTPVF; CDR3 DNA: TGTGCCAGTAGTATCCCCCCACTAACCCCCGTGTTT
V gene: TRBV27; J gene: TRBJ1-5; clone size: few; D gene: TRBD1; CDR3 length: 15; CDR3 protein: CASSLARGPNQPQHF; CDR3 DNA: TGTGCCAGCAGTTTAGCCAGGGGGCCAAATCAGCCCCAGCATTTT
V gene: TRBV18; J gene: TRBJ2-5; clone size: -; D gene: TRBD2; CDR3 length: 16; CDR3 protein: CASSTLLAGGRETQYF; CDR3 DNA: TGTGCCAGCTCAACGCTACTAGCGGGAGGGCGAGAGACCCAGTACTTC
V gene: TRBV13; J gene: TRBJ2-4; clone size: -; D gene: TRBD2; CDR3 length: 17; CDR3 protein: CAVLFRERDRAKNIQYF; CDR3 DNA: TGTGCCGTACTATTCCGGGAGCGGGATCGGGCCAAAAACATTCAGTACTTC
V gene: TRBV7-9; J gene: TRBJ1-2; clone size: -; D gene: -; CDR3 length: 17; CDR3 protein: CASSLSQRQAGLWGYTF; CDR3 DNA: TGTGCCAGCAGCTTATCCCAAAGACAGGCAGGGCTATGGGGCTACACCTTC
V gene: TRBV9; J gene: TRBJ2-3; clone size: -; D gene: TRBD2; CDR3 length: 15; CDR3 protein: CASSVVGSGRDTQYF; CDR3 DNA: TGTGCCAGCAGCGTAGTTGGTAGCGGGAGGGATACGCAGTATTTT
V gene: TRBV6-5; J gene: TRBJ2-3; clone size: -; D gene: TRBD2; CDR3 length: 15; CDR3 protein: CASSRAGAAPDTQYF; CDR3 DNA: TGTGCCAGCAGTAGAGCGGGGGCCGCCCCAGATACGCAGTATTTT
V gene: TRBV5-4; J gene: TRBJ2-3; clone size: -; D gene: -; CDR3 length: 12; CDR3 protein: CANGQHTDTQYF; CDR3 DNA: TGTGCCAATGGACAACACACAGATACGCAGTATTTT
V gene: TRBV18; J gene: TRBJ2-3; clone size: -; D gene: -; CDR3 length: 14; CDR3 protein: CASSPDRLTDTQYF; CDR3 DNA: TGTGCCAGCTCACCAGACAGGCTCACAGATACGCAGTATTTT
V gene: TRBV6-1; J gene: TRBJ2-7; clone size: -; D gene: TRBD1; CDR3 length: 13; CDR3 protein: CASSEARGREQYF; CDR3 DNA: TGTGCCAGCAGTGAAGCCAGGGGGCGCGAGCAGTACTTC
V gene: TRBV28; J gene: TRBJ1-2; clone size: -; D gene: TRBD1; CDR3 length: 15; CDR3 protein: CASSLPTTGRYGYTF; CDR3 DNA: TGTGCCAGCAGTCTCCCGACGACAGGGAGATATGGCTACACCTTC
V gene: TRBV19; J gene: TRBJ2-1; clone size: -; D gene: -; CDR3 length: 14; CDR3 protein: CASIGTGSYNEQFF; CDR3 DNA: TGTGCCAGTATCGGGACTGGCTCCTACAATGAGCAGTTCTTC
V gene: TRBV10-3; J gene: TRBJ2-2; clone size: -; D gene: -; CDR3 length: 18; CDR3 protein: CAISSWSLGGGDTGELFF; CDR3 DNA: TGTGCCATCAGTTCCTGGTCTTTGGGGGGTGGGGATACCGGGGAGCTGTTTTTT
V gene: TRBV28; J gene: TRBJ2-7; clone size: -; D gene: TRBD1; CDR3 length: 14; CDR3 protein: CASSIPGQYYEQYF; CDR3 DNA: TGTGCCAGCAGTATACCGGGACAGTACTACGAGCAGTACTTC
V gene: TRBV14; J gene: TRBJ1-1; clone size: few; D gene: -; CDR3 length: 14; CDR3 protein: CASSQGQGWTEAFF; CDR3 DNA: TGTGCCAGCAGCCAAGGGCAGGGTTGGACTGAAGCTTTCTTT
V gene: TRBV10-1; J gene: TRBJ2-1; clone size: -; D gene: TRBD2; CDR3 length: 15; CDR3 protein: CASSDRASGRTEQFF; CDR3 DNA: TGCGCCAGCAGTGATAGGGCTAGCGGGAGGACTGAGCAGTTCTTC
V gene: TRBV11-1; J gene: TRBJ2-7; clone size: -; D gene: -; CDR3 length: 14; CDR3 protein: CASSTEWTVYEQYF; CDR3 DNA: TGTGCCAGCAGCACCGAATGGACAGTCTACGAGCAGTACTTC
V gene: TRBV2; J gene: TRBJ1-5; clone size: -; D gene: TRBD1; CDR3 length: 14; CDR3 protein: CASILDRDDQPQHF; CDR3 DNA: TGTGCCAGCATCCTGGACAGGGATGACCAGCCCCAGCATTTT
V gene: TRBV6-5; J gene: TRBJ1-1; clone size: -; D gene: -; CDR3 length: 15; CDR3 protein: CASSLKTGSATEAFF; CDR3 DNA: TGTGCCAGCAGTTTAAAGACAGGCTCCGCCACTGAAGCTTTCTTT
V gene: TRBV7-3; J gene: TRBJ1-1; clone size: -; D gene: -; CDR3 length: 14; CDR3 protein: CASSLQSLNTEAFF; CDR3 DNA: TGTGCCAGCAGCCTGCAGTCGTTGAACACTGAAGCTTTCTTT
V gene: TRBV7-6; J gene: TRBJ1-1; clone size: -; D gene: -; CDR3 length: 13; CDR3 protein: CAGSPKFRETAFF; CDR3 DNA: TGTGCCGGCAGCCCCAAGTTCCGGGAAACGGCTTTCTTT
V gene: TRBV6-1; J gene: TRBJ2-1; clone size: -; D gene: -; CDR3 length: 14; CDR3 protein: CASSPIGQYNEQFF; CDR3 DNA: TGTGCCAGCAGTCCTATCGGACAGTACAATGAGCAGTTCTTC
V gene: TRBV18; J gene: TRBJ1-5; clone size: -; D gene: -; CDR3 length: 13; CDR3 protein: CASSPQGAQPQHF; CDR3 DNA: TGTGCCAGCTCACCCCAAGGGGCTCAGCCCCAGCATTTT
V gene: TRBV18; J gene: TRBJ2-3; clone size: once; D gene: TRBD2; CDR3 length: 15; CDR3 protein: CASSPPSGGTDTQYF; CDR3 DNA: TGTGCCAGCTCACCCCCTAGCGGGGGCACAGATACGCAGTATTTT
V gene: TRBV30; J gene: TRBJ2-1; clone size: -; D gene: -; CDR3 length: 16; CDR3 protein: CAWSVLRQMTYNEQFF; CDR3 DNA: TGTGCCTGGAGTGTACTTCGACAGATGACCTACAATGAGCAGTTCTTC
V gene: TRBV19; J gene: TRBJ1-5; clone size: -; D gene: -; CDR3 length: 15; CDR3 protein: CASANPGGSNQPQHF; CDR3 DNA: TGTGCCAGCGCAAACCCGGGGGGTAGCAATCAGCCCCAGCATTTT
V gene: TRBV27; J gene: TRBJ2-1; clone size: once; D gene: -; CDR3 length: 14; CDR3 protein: CASSLSGSYNEQFF; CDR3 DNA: TGTGCCAGCAGTTTGAGCGGTTCCTACAATGAGCAGTTCTTC
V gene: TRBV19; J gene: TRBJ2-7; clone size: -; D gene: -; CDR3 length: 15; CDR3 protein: CATRPASANFYEQYF; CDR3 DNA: TGTGCCACCCGACCAGCTAGCGCGAACTTCTACGAGCAGTACTTC